Listed here are 22 T cell receptor beta chains from one sample, sequenced in a study of CD8+ T cells in alopecia areata. RNA extraction and reverse transcription yielded cDNA as sequencing template. Repertoires were generated with immunoSEQ multiplex PCR, while TCRdb's copy carries only in-frame clones and drops some. Of approximately 210,000 clones listed, under 80% were seen once; the top ten hold 1.3%. As to treatment: oral pan-JAK inhibitor, 5-10 mg twice daily. The sequencing used CD4+ T cells sorted from blood, collected around week 49, from a patient treated with tofacitinib. Receptor source: a human donor with alopecia areata.

The J gene is TRBJ1-6, the V gene TRBV5-1, with D hard to call. The CDR3 is 14 residues long. V lost 4 bases and J 7 bases, leaving 12 bases between the germline ends. Germline V CDR1 and CDR2: SGHRS, YFSETQ. The CDR3 sequence is CASSPLDGNSPLHF. CDR3 nucleotide sequence: TGCGCCAGCAGCCCCCTTGACGGGAATTCACCCCTCCACTTT.

This clone has just a few counts. The V call is TRBV29-1, the J call TRBJ2-1; the D gene is possibly TRBD1 (5 bases). The CDR3 length is 12 residues. V was pared by 4 bases and J by 3 bases, with 7 bases between. Germline V lookup: CDR1 SQVTM, CDR2 ANQGSEA. The CDR3, as DNA: TGCAGCGTTGTGACAGTCTACAATGAGCAGTTCTTC. Amino acid sequence: CSVVTVYNEQFF.

The chain has TRBV7-9 and TRBJ1-2; 8 nucleotides line up with TRBD1. Trimming took 5 bases from V and 1 from J; bases not matched to a gene: 9. The germline CDR1 and CDR2 sequences are SEHNR and FQNEAQ (reference sequence). CDR3 length: 16 amino acids. CDR3 residues: CASSPADRVVNYGYTF. As DNA, the CDR3 is TGTGCCAGCAGCCCCGCGGACAGGGTGGTTAACTATGGCTACACCTTC.

This clone was detected only a few times. The chain joins TRBV29-1 to TRBJ1-2, with D possibly TRBD1 on 5 matching bases. The CDR3 spans 14 residues. The germline V gene has CDR1 SQVTM and CDR2 ANQGSEA. Trimming left V 4 bases short and J 3 bases short, with 15 bases between. The CDR3 is CSVVGHLQDYGYTF. CDR3 DNA sequence: TGCAGCGTTGTTGGCCACCTACAGGACTATGGCTACACCTTC.

As regards this clone: Additional DNA sequences in this sample encode the identical CDR3. This rearrangement joins TRBV29-1 to TRBJ2-7; 8 bases map to TRBD2. Germline V gene sequence: CDR1 SQVTM, CDR2 ANQGSEA. J lost 2 bases, V lost 4 bases, and 1 base had no gene match. The CDR3 is 12 amino acids. CDR3 region: CSVGRGAYEQYF. In nucleotides, the CDR3 is TGCAGCGTTGGGCGGGGGGCCTACGAGCAGTACTTC.

V gene TRBV30 combines with J gene TRBJ2-3; 8 positions match TRBD2. CDR3 size: 14 residues. In germline, CDR1 is GTSNPN, CDR2 SVGIG (reference sequence). With 2 bases clipped from V and 4 bases from J, the junction kept 5 bases outside the gene matches. The CDR3 reads CAWSPGGVSDTQYF. CDR3 bases: TGTGCCTGGAGTCCCGGGGGGGTCTCAGATACGCAGTATTTT.

This clone was observed a handful of times. This chain uses TRBV7-2 with TRBJ1-2; 9 bases agree with TRBD1. The CDR3 spans 14 residues. Germline CDR1 reads SGHTA; CDR2 reads FQGNSA. J was trimmed by 7 bases and V by 3 bases; bases with no gene match: 6. CDR3 residues: CASSFGKTGGGYTF. In DNA form, the CDR3 reads TGTGCCAGCAGCTTCGGGAAGACAGGGGGTGGCTACACCTTC.

The chain recombines TRBV9 with TRBJ1-2, with D perhaps TRBD1 (5 bases). V was shortened by 3 bases and J by 0 bases, with 9 bases between the two germline ends. Germline CDR1 reads SGDLS; CDR2 reads YYNGEE. The CDR3 is 14 amino acids. The CDR3 protein is CASSGGVPNYGYTF. The CDR3 region has the DNA TGTGCCAGCAGCGGAGGGGTCCCTAACTATGGCTACACCTTC.

The chain joins TRBV9 to TRBJ2-1, with 8 nucleotides matching TRBD2. The germline V gene has CDR1 SGDLS and CDR2 YYNGEE. V dropped 6 bases and J dropped 7; count of bases not matched to a gene: 15. This CDR3 comprises 16 residues. The CDR3 protein is CASTYSSGGLQNEQFF. Here the CDR3 DNA reads TGTGCCAGCACCTACTCGAGCGGGGGATTACAAAATGAGCAGTTCTTC.

This sequence joins TRBV15 and TRBJ2-1; D is ambiguous. The CDR3 length is 12 residues. Per germline, CDR1 LNHNV and CDR2 YYDKDF (reference sequence). The V gene lost 1 base and the J gene lost 8 bases, with 6 bases spanning the gap. CDR3 region: CATSRGWDEQFF. CDR3 DNA: TGTGCCACCAGCAGAGGGTGGGATGAGCAGTTCTTC.

This rearrangement joins TRBV27 to TRBJ1-1; 10 bases match TRBD1. Germline V gene sequence: CDR1 MNHEY, CDR2 SMNVEV (reference sequence). This CDR3 is built from 15 residues. V dropped 6 bases and J dropped 3; count of bases not matched to a gene: 7. The CDR3 spells CASRRGTGAHTEAFF. CDR3 sequence (DNA): TGTGCCAGCAGGCGCGGGACAGGGGCGCACACTGAAGCTTTCTTT.

The chain joins TRBV6-5 to TRBJ2-1; 10 nucleotides agree with TRBD1. This CDR3 comprises 15 residues. Germline CDR1 MNHEY, CDR2 SVGAGI. Trimming cost V 4 bases and J 3 bases; bases outside gene matches: 3. The CDR3 nucleotides read TGTGCCAGCAGTTCCGGGACAGGGGTCTACAATGAGCAGTTCTTC. It specifies CASSSGTGVYNEQFF.

The chain uses TRBV5-4 and TRBJ1-2, with D perhaps matching TRBD1 (6 bases). Germline CDR1 is SGHNT and CDR2 is YYREEE (reference sequence). Trimming left V 4 bases short and J 7 bases short, with 14 bases between. There are 13 residues in the CDR3. The CDR3 nucleotides read TGTGCCAGCAGCCCAGGGGATGAAGGTGGCTACACCTTC. Amino acid sequence: CASSPGDEGGYTF.

The rearrangement links TRBV30 to TRBJ1-1; D not resolved. V was trimmed by 0 bases and J by 8 bases, leaving 13 bases between them. From germline, CDR1 is GTSNPN and CDR2 SVGIG (reference sequence). This CDR3 comprises 13 residues. The CDR3 sequence is CAWSVVEGSEAFF. The CDR3, as DNA: TGTGCCTGGAGTGTAGTAGAGGGTTCGGAAGCTTTCTTT. The full variable domain, rest sourced from reference TRBV30 and TRBJ1-1, is SQTIHQWPATLVQPVGSPLSLECTVEGTSNPNLYWYRQAAGRGLQLLFYSVGIGQISSEVPQNLSASRPQDRQFILSSKKLLLSDSGFYLCAWSVVEGSEAFFGQGTRLTVV.

Notes on this clone: A junction end diverges from the germline sequence, so it may reflect a read error. The chain recombines TRBV6-5 with TRBJ1-2; TRBD1 matches at 10 bases. The CDR3 runs to 13 residues. Germline V gives CDR1 MNHEY, CDR2 SVGAGI. The CDR3 DNA reads TGTGCCAGCAGTAGAGGGACAGGGGAAAGAAGCGCCTTC. Translating it yields CASSRGTGERSAF.

In its sample, this clone was seen a few times. The rearrangement links TRBV6-1 to TRBJ2-4; 8 positions agree with TRBD1. The length of the CDR3 is 14 residues. Germline CDR1 MNHNS, CDR2 SASEGT. Trimming took 7 bases from V and 9 from J; bases not matched to a gene: 11. CDR3 coding DNA: TGTGCCAGCACCGATCCAGGGACAGGAGGCATTCAGTACTTC. Amino acids: CASTDPGTGGIQYF.

This sequence joins TRBV29-1 and TRBJ2-1; no reliable D call. From germline, CDR1 is SQVTM and CDR2 ANQGSEA. Trimming took 4 bases from V and 5 from J, leaving 18 bases between them. This CDR3 region has 15 residues. As DNA, the CDR3 is TGCAGCGTTGGATCCAGACTCCGCTTGGACAATGAGCAGTTCTTC. This translates into CSVGSRLRLDNEQFF.

This clone has just a few counts. The chain has TRBV29-1 and TRBJ1-2; D is uncertain. The CDR3 contains 13 residues. V shed 6 bases and J shed 3 bases, with 14 bases lying between them. The germline V gene encodes CDR1 SQVTM and CDR2 ANQGSEA. CDR3 loop: CSVFTPRDYGYTF. CDR3 DNA sequence: TGCAGCGTATTCACCCCGAGGGACTATGGCTACACCTTC.

V usage is TRBV9 and J usage is TRBJ1-1; tentatively, D is TRBD1 (5 bases). V gave up 0 bases and J gave up 3 bases, with 6 bases separating them. The CDR3 has 13 amino acids. Germline loops: CDR1 SGDLS, CDR2 YYNGEE. The DNA of the CDR3 is TGTGCCAGCAGCGTAGTCAGGGACACTGAAGCTTTCTTT. Its translation is CASSVVRDTEAFF.

This clone has just a few counts. The chain joins TRBV29-1 to TRBJ1-5; 7 nucleotides align to TRBD1. V lost 5 bases and J lost 5; bases outside the gene matches: 6. This CDR3 is 13 amino acids long. Germline assignment: CDR1 SQVTM and CDR2 ANQGSEA. The CDR3 sequence: CSVRTGTDQPQHF. The DNA of the CDR3 is TGCAGCGTTCGGACCGGGACAGATCAGCCCCAGCATTTT. Filled out from reference TRBV29-1 and TRBJ1-5, the complete variable domain reads SAVISQKPSRDICQRGTSLTIQCQVDSQVTMMFWYRQQPGQSLTLIATANQGSEATYESGFVIDKFPISRPNLTFSTLTVSNMSPEDSSIYLCSVRTGTDQPQHFGDGTRLSIL.

The chain recombines TRBV11-3 with TRBJ1-1; D uncertain. The V gene's germline CDR1 is SGHNT and CDR2 YENEEA. Trimming cost V 5 bases and J 0 bases, with 10 bases left between them. This CDR3 is built from 14 residues. The CDR3 DNA sequence: TGTGCCAGCAGCCTGATTGCGCTGAACACTGAAGCTTTCTTT. The encoded protein is CASSLIALNTEAFF.

The CDR3 region is CASSPTGDSTDTQYF. The CDR3 DNA sequence: TGTGCCAGCAGCCCTACAGGGGATAGCACAGATACGCAGTATTTT. The chain couples TRBV7-2 to TRBJ2-3, with 7 bases matching TRBD1. V lost 5 bases and J lost 0; bases outside the gene matches: 5. CDR1 and CDR2 from the germline V gene are SGHTA and FQGNSA. The CDR3 is 15 amino acids.